A single sample is the source of the 27 T cell receptor beta chains below, sequenced in a study of OX40 agonist ivuxolimab in advanced cancers. Clones were read by immunoSEQ multiplex PCR, and TCRdb kept only the in-frame ones, dropping some. The sample carries about 64,000 clones, about 85% recorded once. The sample in question was CD4+ or CD8+ T cells sorted from blood, obtained in a trial of the OX40 agonist ivuxolimab. These receptor sequences come from an adult with an advanced solid tumor such as melanoma, head and neck, liver or kidney cancer.

The chain couples TRBV2 to TRBJ2-2, with 8 bases that match TRBD1. The V and J ends lost 8 bases and 4 bases, in that order; junction bases with no gene match: 3. Per germline, CDR1 SNHLY and CDR2 FYNNEI. CDR3 length: 13 amino acids. The CDR3 nucleotides are TGTGCCAGCTGGGGACAGGCCACCGGGGAGCTGTTTTTT. Protein sequence: CASWGQATGELFF.

The V and J genes are TRBV7-3 and TRBJ2-5; D is unclear. Germline values: CDR1 SGHTA, CDR2 FQGTGA. The V end was cut by 3 bases, the J end by 2 bases, with 10 bases between. The CDR3 is 14 residues long. The CDR3 loop reads CASSLDGGQETQYF. In nucleotides, the CDR3 is TGTGCCAGCAGCTTGGATGGCGGACAAGAGACCCAGTACTTC.

On this clone itself: A junction boundary mismatches the germline segment, possibly from a read error. This sequence joins TRBV2 and TRBJ2-7; 7 bases are a match to TRBD2. Germline V gene sequence: CDR1 SNHLY, CDR2 FYNNEI. This CDR3 is 11 amino acids long. CDR3 region: CASSQAGEQYF. DNA for the CDR3: TGTGCCAGCAGTCAAGCGGGGGAGCAGTACTTC.

The chain employs TRBV30 and TRBJ1-5; D uncertain. V lost 5 bases and J lost 0, with 5 bases in between. CDR1 is GTSNPN and CDR2 is SVGIG in the germline V gene (reference sequence). The CDR3 runs to 12 residues. CDR3 residues: CAWDHSNQPQHF. CDR3 bases: TGTGCCTGGGACCATAGCAATCAGCCCCAGCATTTT.

This clone turned up a few times. CDR3 DNA: TGTGCCATCCGAGGGGACATCTCTGGAAACACCATATATTTT. Translating gives CAIRGDISGNTIYF. The gene calls are TRBV10-3 and TRBJ1-3; the D gene is possibly TRBD1 (6 bases). The CDR3 has 14 amino acids. CDR1 and CDR2 from the germline V gene are ENHRY and SYGVKD. Trimming pared 8 bases from V and 0 bases from J, leaving 11 bases between.

This chain connects TRBV7-9 to TRBJ2-7; tentative D call: TRBD1 (6 bases). Germline assignment: CDR1 SEHNR and CDR2 FQNEAQ (reference sequence). The CDR3 is 13 amino acids. The V end lost 5 bases, the J end lost 3 bases, and 11 bases lay between the germline ends. DNA of the CDR3: TGTGCCAGCAGCCCCAACAGGGTCTACGAGCAGTACTTC. Its translation: CASSPNRVYEQYF.

The V call is TRBV5-4, the J call TRBJ1-4, with D maybe TRBD1 (5 bases). This CDR3 has 14 residues. V shed 4 bases and J shed 5 bases, with 12 bases lying between them. CDR1 SGHNT and CDR2 YYREEE come from the germline V gene (reference sequence). The CDR3: CASSHRDWNEKLFF. The CDR3 DNA follows: TGTGCCAGCAGCCACCGGGACTGGAATGAAAAACTGTTTTTT.

In this sample, this clone turned up once. The chain couples TRBV6-5 to TRBJ2-3; 7 bases match TRBD1. CDR1 is MNHEY and CDR2 is SVGAGI in the germline V gene. There are 14 residues in the CDR3. Germline trimming cut 6 bases from V and 11 bases from J; bases unmatched to any gene: 14. CDR3 nucleotide sequence: TGTGCCAGCAGACTCGGGACAGTCAGTATTCTGCAGTATTTT. Its protein is CASRLGTVSILQYF.

V and J are TRBV29-1 and TRBJ1-2, with 7 bases identical to TRBD1. The V and J ends lost 7 bases and 2 bases, in that order; junction bases with no gene match: 4. CDR3 length: 12 residues. Germline V gives CDR1 SQVTM, CDR2 ANQGSEA. The CDR3 loop reads CSAGQVNYGYTF. The CDR3 region has the DNA TGCAGCGCTGGACAGGTCAACTATGGCTACACCTTC.

The CDR3 coding sequence is TGTGCCAGCAGCTCCGGGACAGGGGGTCGTAATCAGCCCCAGCATTTT. It encodes CASSSGTGGRNQPQHF. The rearrangement joins TRBV5-6 to TRBJ1-5; 11 bases match TRBD1. Germline-derived CDR1 and CDR2 are SGHDT and YYEEEE. Unmatched junction bases numbered 6, after V lost 3 bases and J lost 4 bases. This CDR3 is 16 amino acids long.

This chain links TRBV28 with TRBJ2-5; D might be TRBD1 or TRBD2, each matching 7 bases. Judging by the DNA end, TRBJ2-7 fits better; the J call may be wrong. Germline V gene sequence: CDR1 MDHEN, CDR2 SYDVKM. CDR3 size: 14 residues. CDR3 DNA sequence: TGTGCCAGCAGACTCGGGGAGGGGGCTTCCGAGCAGTACTTC. Protein: CASRLGEGASEQYF.

CDR3 in DNA: TGTGCCAGCAGCAAGGGACTAGCGGGGGGCCGCTCCTACAATGAGCAGTTCTTC. Translating gives CASSKGLAGGRSYNEQFF. The rearrangement uses TRBV5-4 and TRBJ2-1; the match to TRBD2 covers 15 bases. The CDR3 loop spans 18 amino acids. Trimming cost V 4 bases and J 0 bases; bases outside gene matches: 5. Germline CDR1 SGHNT, CDR2 YYREEE (reference sequence).

The rearrangement uses TRBV10-3 and TRBJ1-6; 9 nucleotides match TRBD1. CDR3 length: 14 amino acids. V lost 6 bases and J lost 7; bases outside the gene matches: 4. Germline-derived CDR1 and CDR2 are ENHRY and SYGVKD. The CDR3 reads CAIRGDRENSPLHF. The CDR3 DNA follows: TGTGCCATCAGAGGGGACAGGGAGAATTCACCCCTCCACTTT.

The genes are TRBV18 and TRBJ1-5, with 7 bases aligning to TRBD1. There are 14 residues in the CDR3. The junction had 5 bases not matched to a gene; V was cut back by 6 bases and J by 3 bases. The germline gives CDR1 KGHSH, CDR2 LQKENI. The CDR3 DNA reads TGTGCCAGCTCCCCCGACAGGGCCAATCAGCCCCAGCATTTT. This encodes CASSPDRANQPQHF.

The V gene is TRBV28, the J gene TRBJ1-3; D ambiguous. Trimming took 6 bases from V and 5 from J, leaving 11 bases between them. The germline gives CDR1 MDHEN, CDR2 SYDVKM. CDR3 length: 13 amino acids. CDR3 sequence reads: CASSPTNRNTIYF. The CDR3 nucleotides read TGTGCCAGCAGCCCGACAAACAGAAACACCATATATTTT.

This clone appeared once. The gene calls are TRBV9 and TRBJ2-1; D is undetermined. This CDR3 is built from 13 residues. Looked up from germline, CDR1 is SGDLS and CDR2 is YYNGEE. V dropped 3 bases and J dropped 3 bases, with 7 bases sitting between them. CDR3 bases: TGTGCCAGCAGCGGGGATATCTACAATGAGCAGTTCTTC. Translation gives CASSGDIYNEQFF.

The genes are TRBV6-5 and TRBJ2-7; 8 nucleotides agree with TRBD1. This CDR3 has 13 amino acids. V trimming: 6 bases; J trimming: 6 bases; junction bases outside the gene matches: 7. The germline V gene encodes CDR1 MNHEY and CDR2 SVGAGI. The CDR3, as DNA: TGTGCCAGCAGCGAGGACAGGGCATCCGAGCAGTACTTC. It codes for CASSEDRASEQYF.

This clone was counted only a few times. The chain joins TRBV9 to TRBJ1-1; D gene unclear. Trimming pared 2 bases from V and 4 bases from J, leaving 12 bases between. Per the germline V gene, CDR1 is SGDLS and CDR2 is YYNGEE. This CDR3 has 14 residues. Written as DNA, the CDR3 is TGTGCCAGCAGCGTGGAAGCCGAGGGCACTGAAGCTTTCTTT. Translating it yields CASSVEAEGTEAFF.

The chain couples TRBV5-5 to TRBJ2-3, with D possibly matching TRBD1 (6 bases). This CDR3 is 15 amino acids long. V was cut by 0 bases and J by 2 bases, with 10 bases left in between. Germline V gives CDR1 SGHKS, CDR2 YYEKEE (reference sequence). The CDR3 region is CASSLVGQHTDTQYF. The DNA of the CDR3 is TGTGCCAGCAGCTTGGTAGGACAGCACACAGATACGCAGTATTTT.

This chain links TRBV12-1 with TRBJ1-3; the tabulated D call, TRBD1, remains unverified against the DNA. TRBV12-1 constitutes a pseudogene. The CDR3 loop spans 16 amino acids. The CDR3 spells CASSFRQLWFGNTIYF. For the CDR3, the DNA is TGTGCCAGCAGCTTTCGTCAGTTATGGTTTGGAAACACCATATATTTT.

This clone was detected once. V usage is TRBV5-1 and J usage is TRBJ2-3; no firm D call. Germline loops: CDR1 SGHRS, CDR2 YFSETQ. The CDR3 spans 14 residues. Deletions cut 4 bases from V and 2 bases from J, with 11 bases between. In DNA, the CDR3 is TGCGCCAGCAGCCAACGCGCGTCCACAGATACGCAGTATTTT. Protein product: CASSQRASTDTQYF.

The CDR3 sequence is CASSIQGVGSYEQYF. The CDR3 DNA is TGTGCCAGCAGCATACAGGGGGTAGGCTCTTACGAGCAGTACTTC. The rearrangement uses TRBV7-2 and TRBJ2-7; 8 bases map to TRBD1. CDR1 and CDR2 from the germline V gene are SGHTA and FQGNSA. With 5 bases clipped from V and 4 bases from J, the junction kept 10 bases outside the gene matches. This CDR3 region has 15 residues.

The chain recombines TRBV19 with TRBJ1-5; D call uncertain. The germline V gene has CDR1 LNHDA and CDR2 SQIVND (reference sequence). Deletions cut 1 base from V and 0 bases from J, with 7 bases between. The CDR3 contains 15 residues. CDR3 sequence: CASSIGGTSNQPQHF. The CDR3 DNA follows: TGTGCCAGTAGTATAGGGGGAACTAGCAATCAGCCCCAGCATTTT.

This clone was seen just once. The chain is built from TRBV9 and TRBJ1-2, with D perhaps matching TRBD1 (6 bases). Per the germline V gene, CDR1 is SGDLS and CDR2 is YYNGEE. Trimming cost V 3 bases and J 6 bases, with 15 bases left between them. CDR3 length: 14 amino acids. The CDR3 DNA reads TGTGCCAGCAGCGAGGGGGTGGGGCGCCATGGCTACACCTTC. It yields the protein CASSEGVGRHGYTF.

V is TRBV7-2 and J is TRBJ2-3, with 7 bases identical to TRBD1. This CDR3 is built from 14 residues. CDR1 is SGHTA and CDR2 is FQGNSA in the germline V gene. V was pared by 5 bases and J by 10 bases, with 12 bases of the junction left unmatched. The CDR3 coding sequence is TGTGCCAGCAGCCTAGGGGGCGCTCGTATCTCGCAGTATTTT. Translated: CASSLGGARISQYF. The variable domain in full, with the rest retrieved from reference TRBV7-2 and TRBJ2-3, is GAGVSQSPSNKVTEKGKDVELRCDPISGHTALYWYRQSLGQGLEFLIYFQGNSAPDKSGLPSDRFSAERTGGSVSTLTIQRTQQEDSAVYLCASSLGGARISQYFGPGTRLTVL.

In DNA form, the CDR3 reads TGTGCCAGCAGCTTAACTTGGAGTGAGACCCAGTACTTC. This translates into CASSLTWSETQYF. The chain carries TRBV5-6 and TRBJ2-5; D is uncertain. Germline CDR1 and CDR2: SGHDT and YYEEEE. Trimming left V 2 bases short and J 5 bases short, with 10 bases between. The CDR3 is 13 amino acids.

This sequence joins TRBV7-2 and TRBJ1-1; tentatively, D is TRBD1 (5 bases). V gave up 5 bases and J gave up 4 bases, with 14 bases separating them. This CDR3 has 14 residues. Germline assignment: CDR1 SGHTA and CDR2 FQGNSA. CDR3: CASSLRGGVTEAFF. The CDR3 DNA sequence: TGTGCCAGCAGCCTTCGGGGCGGGGTCACTGAAGCTTTCTTT.